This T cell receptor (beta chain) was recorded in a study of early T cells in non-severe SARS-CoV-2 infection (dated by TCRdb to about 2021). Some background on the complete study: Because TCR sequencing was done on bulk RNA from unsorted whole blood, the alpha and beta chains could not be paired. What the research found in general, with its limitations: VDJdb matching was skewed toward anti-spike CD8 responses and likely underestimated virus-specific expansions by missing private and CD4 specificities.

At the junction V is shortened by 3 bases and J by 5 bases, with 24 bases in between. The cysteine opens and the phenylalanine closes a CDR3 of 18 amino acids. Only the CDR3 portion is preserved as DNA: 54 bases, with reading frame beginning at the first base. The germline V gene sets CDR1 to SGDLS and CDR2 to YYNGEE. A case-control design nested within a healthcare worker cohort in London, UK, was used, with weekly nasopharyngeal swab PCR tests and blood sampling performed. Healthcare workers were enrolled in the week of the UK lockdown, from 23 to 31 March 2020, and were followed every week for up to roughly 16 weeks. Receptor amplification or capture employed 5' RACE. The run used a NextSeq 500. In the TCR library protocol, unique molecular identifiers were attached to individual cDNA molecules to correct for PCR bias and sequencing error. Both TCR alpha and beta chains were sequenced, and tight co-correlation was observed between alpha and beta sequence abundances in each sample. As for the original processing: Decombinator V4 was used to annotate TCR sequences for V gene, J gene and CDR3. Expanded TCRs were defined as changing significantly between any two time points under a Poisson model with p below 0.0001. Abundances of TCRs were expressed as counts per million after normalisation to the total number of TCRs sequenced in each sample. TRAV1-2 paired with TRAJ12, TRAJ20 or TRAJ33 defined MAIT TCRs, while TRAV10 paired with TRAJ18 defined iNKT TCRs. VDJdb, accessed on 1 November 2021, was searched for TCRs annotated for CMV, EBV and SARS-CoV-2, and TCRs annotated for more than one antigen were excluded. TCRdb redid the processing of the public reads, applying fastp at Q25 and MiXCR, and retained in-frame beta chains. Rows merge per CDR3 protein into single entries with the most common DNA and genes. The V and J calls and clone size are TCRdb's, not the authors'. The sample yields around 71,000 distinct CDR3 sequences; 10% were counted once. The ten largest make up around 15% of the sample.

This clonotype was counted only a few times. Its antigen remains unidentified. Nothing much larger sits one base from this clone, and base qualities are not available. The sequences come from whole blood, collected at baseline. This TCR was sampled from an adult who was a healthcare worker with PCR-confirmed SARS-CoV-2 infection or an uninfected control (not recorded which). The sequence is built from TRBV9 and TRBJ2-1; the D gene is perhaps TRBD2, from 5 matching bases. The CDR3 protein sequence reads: CASSAPQVGSGRDNEQFF. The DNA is TGTGCCAGCAGCGCCCCCCAGGTCGGAAGCGGCCGGGACAATGAGCAGTTCTTC.